Listed below are T cell receptor beta chains from one sample, sequenced in a study of CD8+ T cells in alopecia areata. Repertoires were generated with immunoSEQ multiplex PCR, while TCRdb's copy carries only in-frame clones and drops some. The sample has roughly 16,000 clones; about 61% are singletons. Sequencing was performed on skin. These receptors were taken from a human donor with alopecia areata. The CDR3 runs from the conserved cysteine through the conserved F or W. The order of the fields is V gene, clone size, D gene, J gene, CDR3 protein, CDR3 DNA. The D gene is left open where the match is weak. Clone sizes are given selectively: once, few, many, or a class where the clone is expanded.

V gene: TRBV5-4
clone size: NA
D gene: TRBD1
J gene: TRBJ2-5
CDR3 protein: CASSYYRGRGETQYF
CDR3 DNA: TGTGCCAGCAGCTATTACAGGGGCAGGGGAGAGACCCAGTACTTC

V gene: TRBV6-6
clone size: few
D gene: NA
J gene: TRBJ2-7
CDR3 protein: CASSPDNTYEQYF
CDR3 DNA: TGTGCCAGCAGCCCTGACAATACCTACGAGCAGTACTTC

V gene: TRBV6-6
clone size: NA
D gene: NA
J gene: TRBJ2-3
CDR3 protein: CASSYLRDTDTQYF
CDR3 DNA: TGTGCCAGCAGTTATCTGAGGGACACAGATACGCAGTATTTT

V gene: TRBV2
clone size: NA
D gene: NA
J gene: TRBJ1-5
CDR3 protein: CASSGRGTNQPQHF
CDR3 DNA: TGTGCCAGCAGTGGACGAGGCACCAATCAGCCCCAGCATTTT

V gene: TRBV10-2
clone size: NA
D gene: NA
J gene: TRBJ2-7
CDR3 protein: CASSVSRLLTPYEQYF
CDR3 DNA: TGCGCCAGCAGTGTAAGCAGACTCCTCACCCCCTACGAGCAGTACTTC

V gene: TRBV14
clone size: few
D gene: NA
J gene: TRBJ1-1
CDR3 protein: CASSLRGRDVYTEAFF
CDR3 DNA: TGTGCCAGCAGCCTGCGGGGCAGGGACGTGTACACTGAAGCTTTCTTT

V gene: TRBV6-1
clone size: NA
D gene: NA
J gene: TRBJ1-5
CDR3 protein: CASTLRVSNQPQHF
CDR3 DNA: TGTGCCAGCACCTTGAGGGTTAGCAATCAGCCCCAGCATTTT

V gene: TRBV10-1
clone size: NA
D gene: TRBD1
J gene: TRBJ2-7
CDR3 protein: CASSDRTGPTYEQYF
CDR3 DNA: TGCGCCAGCAGTGACAGGACAGGGCCTACCTACGAGCAGTACTTC

V gene: TRBV2
clone size: once
D gene: TRBD2
J gene: TRBJ2-7
CDR3 protein: CASIRAGAPRTYEQYF
CDR3 DNA: TGTGCCAGCATACGGGCGGGAGCTCCGAGAACCTACGAGCAGTACTTC

V gene: TRBV5-1
clone size: NA
D gene: NA
J gene: TRBJ1-2
CDR3 protein: CASSFPRGENYGYTF
CDR3 DNA: TGCGCCAGCAGCTTCCCAAGGGGGGAAAACTATGGCTACACCTTC

V gene: TRBV9
clone size: NA
D gene: NA
J gene: TRBJ2-5
CDR3 protein: CASSVRSGETQYF
CDR3 DNA: TGTGCCAGCAGCGTCAGGTCCGGGGAGACCCAGTACTTC

V gene: TRBV30
clone size: NA
D gene: NA
J gene: TRBJ2-7
CDR3 protein: CAWSPPSGYEQYF
CDR3 DNA: TGTGCCTGGAGTCCCCCCAGCGGCTACGAGCAGTACTTC

V gene: TRBV20-1
clone size: NA
D gene: NA
J gene: TRBJ2-1
CDR3 protein: CSAWRDNEQFF
CDR3 DNA: TGCAGTGCTTGGAGGGACAATGAGCAGTTCTTC

V gene: TRBV7-2
clone size: few
D gene: TRBD1
J gene: TRBJ2-2
CDR3 protein: CASSPDRGANTGELFF
CDR3 DNA: TGTGCCAGCAGCCCCGACAGGGGGGCTAACACCGGGGAGCTGTTTTTT

V gene: TRBV7-8
clone size: NA
D gene: NA
J gene: TRBJ1-5
CDR3 protein: CASSLGRGQPQHF
CDR3 DNA: TGTGCCAGCAGCTTAGGGAGGGGGCAGCCCCAGCATTTT

V gene: TRBV7-2
clone size: few
D gene: TRBD2
J gene: TRBJ2-1
CDR3 protein: CASSLEGTSRRNEQFF
CDR3 DNA: TGTGCCAGCAGCTTAGAAGGGACTAGTCGAAGGAATGAGCAGTTCTTC

V gene: TRBV5-6
clone size: NA
D gene: NA
J gene: TRBJ2-2
CDR3 protein: CASSLDPGELFF
CDR3 DNA: TGTGCCAGCAGCTTGGATCCCGGGGAGCTGTTTTTT

V gene: TRBV18
clone size: NA
D gene: NA
J gene: TRBJ2-3
CDR3 protein: CASSPPWADTQYF
CDR3 DNA: TGTGCCAGCTCACCACCGTGGGCAGATACGCAGTATTTT

V gene: TRBV11-3
clone size: few
D gene: NA
J gene: TRBJ2-1
CDR3 protein: CASSLKDSTGEQFF
CDR3 DNA: TGTGCCAGCAGCTTAAAGGACAGTACGGGTGAGCAGTTCTTC

V gene: TRBV27
clone size: NA
D gene: NA
J gene: TRBJ2-7
CDR3 protein: CASGRGSYEQYF
CDR3 DNA: TGTGCCAGCGGTCGTGGATCCTACGAGCAGTACTTC

V gene: TRBV5-6
clone size: NA
D gene: NA
J gene: TRBJ2-1
CDR3 protein: CASSFGTTTEQFF
CDR3 DNA: TGTGCCAGCAGCTTCGGAACAACCACTGAGCAGTTCTTC

V gene: TRBV5-5
clone size: NA
D gene: NA
J gene: TRBJ2-7
CDR3 protein: CASSLESTVNYEQYF
CDR3 DNA: TGTGCCAGCAGCTTGGAATCTACAGTAAACTACGAGCAGTACTTC

V gene: TRBV30
clone size: NA
D gene: TRBD2
J gene: TRBJ2-1
CDR3 protein: CAWSAGTSGRYNEQFF
CDR3 DNA: TGTGCCTGGAGTGCCGGGACTAGCGGGAGGTACAATGAGCAGTTCTTC